The rows below give T cell receptor beta chains drawn from one sample of a study of cytomegalovirus exposure and HLA in healthy donors. Profiled with immunoSEQ multiplex PCR; TCRdb holds only in-frame clones, not every one. Among more than 95,000 clones, roughly four fifths were seen once, and the ten largest hold 1.5% to 2.5%. Input material: PBMCs. The receptor set was obtained from a man aged 50 to 59 in good health and CMV-seronegative. Both conserved end residues are part of each CDR3. D genes are given only for firm matches. Expanded clones get a size class; other rows say once, few or many, or leave the size out.

D gene,J gene,clone size,V gene,CDR3 length,CDR3 DNA,CDR3 protein
.,TRBJ1-6,.,TRBV7-3,13,TGTGCCAGCAGTCCCTACGGGGATTCACCCCTCCACTTT,CASSPYGDSPLHF
.,TRBJ2-1,.,TRBV4-2,14,TGTGCCAGCAGCCATCCTGGAGGGGCCGCTGAGCAGTTCTTC,CASSHPGGAAEQFF
.,TRBJ1-3,.,TRBV4-2,16,TGTGCTAGCAGCCAAGAGTCGGGGATCTCTGGAAACACCATATATTTT,CASSQESGISGNTIYF
.,TRBJ1-3,few,TRBV29-1,16,TGCAGCGTTGAAGAGGCGGCATTCAGCTCTGGAAACACCATATATTTT,CSVEEAAFSSGNTIYF
.,TRBJ1-1,.,TRBV7-6,13,TGTGCCAGCAGCTTAGAGTCACAGACTGAAGCTTTCTTT,CASSLESQTEAFF
.,TRBJ2-3,.,TRBV7-9,14,TGTGCCAGCAGTCCACTCGTCAGCACAGATACGCAGTATTTT,CASSPLVSTDTQYF
.,TRBJ1-4,.,TRBV2,15,TGTGCCAGCAGCCCACTACGAGCAACTAATGAAAAACTGTTTTTT,CASSPLRATNEKLFF
TRBD1,TRBJ1-2,.,TRBV29-1,16,TGCAGCGTTGAAGGGGACAGGGGGCAAGATCGGTCGGGCTACACCTTC,CSVEGDRGQDRSGYTF
TRBD1,TRBJ1-2,few,TRBV5-4,13,TGTGCCAGCAGCTTAACAGGGGTCTATGGCTACACCTTC,CASSLTGVYGYTF
.,TRBJ2-7,.,TRBV19,14,TGTGCCAGTAGTAGACAGATCCAAACCTACGAGCAGTACTTC,CASSRQIQTYEQYF
.,TRBJ1-4,.,TRBV27,13,TGTGCCAGCCCGGACAGTCCAGAAGAAAAACTGTTTTTT,CASPDSPEEKLFF
.,TRBJ1-2,.,TRBV15,14,TGTGCCACCAGCAGAGACCTGGACAGAGGAGGCTACACCTTC,CATSRDLDRGGYTF
TRBD1,TRBJ1-5,few,TRBV19,16,TGTGCCAGTAGTATAAGGACAGGGGGCAGCAATCAGCCCCAGCATTTT,CASSIRTGGSNQPQHF
TRBD1,TRBJ1-2,.,TRBV7-8,15,TGTGCCAGCAGCTCGAGCGGGACAGGGGACTATGGCTACACCTTC,CASSSSGTGDYGYTF
.,TRBJ1-6,.,TRBV27,19,TGTGCCAGCAGTTTATCGGACAGCCCCATTGGGTCCTATAATTCACCCCTCCACTTT,CASSLSDSPIGSYNSPLHF
TRBD2,TRBJ2-3,once,TRBV14,14,TGTGCCAGCAGGCAGAGCGGGGGGAAAGGTACGCAGTATTTT,CASRQSGGKGTQYF
.,TRBJ1-2,.,TRBV5-1,16,TGCGCCAGCAGCTTGTCACCGGCAGGACTTGACTATGGCTACACCTTC,CASSLSPAGLDYGYTF
.,TRBJ1-4,once,TRBV30,15,TGTGCCTGGAGTGTCTCCACCGGGGCTAATGAAAAACTGTTTTTT,CAWSVSTGANEKLFF
.,TRBJ1-2,.,TRBV7-9,17,TGTTCCAGCAGCTCAAACCAGGACAGATTTACTAACTATGGCTACACCTTC,CSSSSNQDRFTNYGYTF
TRBD1,TRBJ1-1,.,TRBV9,16,TGTGCCAGCAGCACAGGGGGAATCGGACTTGACACTGAAGCTTTCTTT,CASSTGGIGLDTEAFF
TRBD2,TRBJ2-3,.,TRBV2,17,TGTGCCAGCATGGGGAAGCAGCGGGGGGTTAGCACAGATACGCAGTATTTT,CASMGKQRGVSTDTQYF
.,TRBJ2-2,.,TRBV5-1,14,TGCGCCAGCAGCTTGGAGGGGGACCACGGGGAGCTGTTTTTT,CASSLEGDHGELFF
.,TRBJ1-2,once,TRBV7-9,13,TGTGCCAGCAGCTTAGGCAGGGACTATGGCTACACCTTC,CASSLGRDYGYTF
TRBD2,TRBJ2-1,few,TRBV7-2,16,TGTGCCAGCAGCCCCCTAGCGGGGGATTTGTACAATGAGCAGTTCTTC,CASSPLAGDLYNEQFF
TRBD2,TRBJ2-5,few,TRBV6-1,15,TGTGCCATTGACCGGAGCGGGGGGGCCCGGGAGACCCAGTACTTC,CAIDRSGGARETQYF
TRBD2,TRBJ2-1,.,TRBV5-1,17,TGCGCCAGCAGCTTGGATCCGCGGGGGGGGTCCTACAATGAGCAGTTCTTC,CASSLDPRGGSYNEQFF